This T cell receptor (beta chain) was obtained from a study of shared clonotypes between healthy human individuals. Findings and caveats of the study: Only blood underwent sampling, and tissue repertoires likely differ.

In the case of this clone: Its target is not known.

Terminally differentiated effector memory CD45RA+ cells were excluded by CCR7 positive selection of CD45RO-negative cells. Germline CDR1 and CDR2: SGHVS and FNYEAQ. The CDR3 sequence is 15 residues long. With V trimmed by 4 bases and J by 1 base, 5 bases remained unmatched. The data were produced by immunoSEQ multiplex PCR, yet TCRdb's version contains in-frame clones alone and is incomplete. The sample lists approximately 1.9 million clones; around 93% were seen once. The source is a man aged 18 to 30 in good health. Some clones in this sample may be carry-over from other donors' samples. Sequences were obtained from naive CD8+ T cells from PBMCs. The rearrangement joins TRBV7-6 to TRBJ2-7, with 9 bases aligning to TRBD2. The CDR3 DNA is TGTGCCAGCAGCTCCGGGACTAGCTTGTCCTACGAGCAGTACTTC. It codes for CASSSGTSLSYEQYF.